The clone carrying this TCR beta chain was seen a handful of times. V was pared by 2 bases and J by 7 bases, with 4 bases of the junction left unmatched. This CDR3 has 15 residues. CDR1 is MNHNS, CDR2 SASEGT, per germline. Via MiXCR, TCRdb re-called the PCR reads. Of more than 90,000 clones in the sample, roughly 13% were seen once. These data belong to a study of metastatic and nonmetastatic thyroid tumors. Study details: It was across blood and tumor or nodule tissue from malignant and benign thyroid patients that repertoires were compared.

The entire patient cohort was treatment-naive prior to thyroid surgery. The chain links TRBV6-1 to TRBJ1-6, with 8 bases identical to TRBD1. The sequenced sample was blood. This TCR came from a female donor with papillary thyroid cancer or a benign thyroid nodule (not recorded which). Some clones in this sample may be carry-over from other donors' samples. The CDR3 is CASSEQGAGNSPLHF. CDR3 in DNA: TGTGCCAGCAGTGAACAGGGGGCGGGCAATTCACCCCTCCACTTT.